A selection of T cell receptor beta chains follows, all from one sample in a study of T cell repertoires in cytomegalovirus infection. TCRdb re-analysed the reads in MiXCR, keeping a single row per CDR3 protein. The sample lists approximately 500,000 distinct CDR3 sequences, approximately 16% seen once, with 20% to 30% in the top ten. Sequenced material: CD8+ T cells from PBMCs. These receptors all stem from a human donor in good health (CMV status not recorded). Some clones in this sample may be carry-over from other donors' samples. Both conserved end residues are part of each CDR3. Each record gives: clone size, V gene, CDR3 length, D gene, J gene, CDR3 DNA, CDR3 protein. A D gene is named only where the DNA matches it firmly. Part of the rows lack a size; the others show once, few, many or a class for expanded clones.

abundance: many
v_gene: TRBV5-8
len: 10
d_gene: .
j_gene: TRBJ1-2
CDR3nt: TGTGCCAGCAGCTTCTCGTGGGACACCTTC
CDR3aa: CASSFSWDTF

abundance: .
v_gene: TRBV6-2/TRBV6-3
len: 15
d_gene: .
j_gene: TRBJ1-4
CDR3nt: TGTGCCAGCTCCGAGGTAGCGTCAACTAATGAAAAACTGTTTTTT
CDR3aa: CASSEVASTNEKLFF

abundance: few
v_gene: TRBV27
len: 14
d_gene: .
j_gene: TRBJ1-5
CDR3nt: TGTGCCAGCAGTCCTCGAGGGACCAATCAGCCCCAGCATTTT
CDR3aa: CASSPRGTNQPQHF

abundance: once
v_gene: TRBV6-2/TRBV6-3
len: 15
d_gene: .
j_gene: TRBJ1-5
CDR3nt: TGTGCCAGCAGTTACTCACCAGGGGGCAATCAGCCCCAGCATTTT
CDR3aa: CASSYSPGGNQPQHF

abundance: few
v_gene: TRBV11-2
len: 10
d_gene: .
j_gene: TRBJ1-5
CDR3nt: TGTGCCAGCAGCTTACAGGGTGAGCATTTT
CDR3aa: CASSLQGEHF

abundance: few
v_gene: TRBV7-9
len: 17
d_gene: TRBD2
j_gene: TRBJ2-1
CDR3nt: TGTGCCAGCAGCCCCGATCGGACTAGCGCTTCTGTCAATGAGCAGTTCTTC
CDR3aa: CASSPDRTSASVNEQFF

abundance: many
v_gene: TRBV27
len: 13
d_gene: .
j_gene: TRBJ2-7
CDR3nt: TGTGCCAGCAGTTTTTCTGTAGCCTACGAGCAGTACTTC
CDR3aa: CASSFSVAYEQYF

abundance: few
v_gene: TRBV15
len: 13
d_gene: TRBD2
j_gene: TRBJ2-1
CDR3nt: TGTGCCACAACCGGGACTAGCGCTCCTGAGCAGTTCTTC
CDR3aa: CATTGTSAPEQFF

abundance: many
v_gene: TRBV12-3/TRBV12-4
len: 12
d_gene: .
j_gene: TRBJ1-1
CDR3nt: TGTGCCAGCAAGGAGGGAGAGACTGAAGCTTTCTTT
CDR3aa: CASKEGETEAFF

abundance: many
v_gene: TRBV7-9
len: 12
d_gene: .
j_gene: TRBJ2-1
CDR3nt: TGTGCCAGCAGCTTAGACCCCAATGAGCAGTTCTTC
CDR3aa: CASSLDPNEQFF

abundance: many
v_gene: TRBV14
len: 15
d_gene: .
j_gene: TRBJ2-5
CDR3nt: TGTGCCAGCAGCCCGGGTGCAGGGGAGACGGAGACCCAGTACTTC
CDR3aa: CASSPGAGETETQYF

abundance: .
v_gene: TRBV19
len: 14
d_gene: TRBD2
j_gene: TRBJ2-3
CDR3nt: TGTGCCAGTAGTGAGACTAGCGGGGCAGATACGCAGTATTTT
CDR3aa: CASSETSGADTQYF

abundance: .
v_gene: TRBV27
len: 15
d_gene: TRBD1
j_gene: TRBJ1-2
CDR3nt: TGTGCCAGCAGTATACAACCGGGACAGGGGAATGGCTACACCTTC
CDR3aa: CASSIQPGQGNGYTF

abundance: .
v_gene: TRBV12-3/TRBV12-4
len: 14
d_gene: .
j_gene: TRBJ1-1
CDR3nt: TGTGCCAGCAGTTTAGCGAGGGGGGGACAAGAAGCTTTCTTT
CDR3aa: CASSLARGGQEAFF

abundance: .
v_gene: TRBV9
len: 14
d_gene: .
j_gene: TRBJ1-6
CDR3nt: TGTGCCAGCAGCGTATCAGGAACTAATTCACCCCTCCACTTT
CDR3aa: CASSVSGTNSPLHF

abundance: .
v_gene: TRBV27
len: 15
d_gene: TRBD1
j_gene: TRBJ2-5
CDR3nt: TGTGCCAGCAGTCCACGAGACAGGGTAACAGAGACCCAGTACTTC
CDR3aa: CASSPRDRVTETQYF

abundance: few
v_gene: TRBV4-2
len: 17
d_gene: .
j_gene: TRBJ2-3
CDR3nt: TGTGCCAGCAGCCAAGAAGGAGCCAGGGACCTCACAGATACGCAGTATTTT
CDR3aa: CASSQEGARDLTDTQYF

abundance: many
v_gene: TRBV7-6
len: 14
d_gene: .
j_gene: TRBJ1-1
CDR3nt: TGTGCCAGCAGCCCCGGACAGACAGGCACTGAAGCTTTCTTT
CDR3aa: CASSPGQTGTEAFF

abundance: .
v_gene: TRBV15
len: 17
d_gene: TRBD1
j_gene: TRBJ2-3
CDR3nt: TGTGCCACCAGCAGAACCACAGGGGGCGATATCACAGATACGCAGTATTTT
CDR3aa: CATSRTTGGDITDTQYF

abundance: .
v_gene: TRBV4-2
len: 18
d_gene: TRBD2
j_gene: TRBJ2-2
CDR3nt: TGTGCCAGCAGCCAAGATCGCCCTAGCGGCCGGAACACCGGGGAGCTGTTTTTT
CDR3aa: CASSQDRPSGRNTGELFF

abundance: .
v_gene: TRBV4-1
len: 13
d_gene: .
j_gene: TRBJ2-5
CDR3nt: TGCGCCAGCAGCCAAGAGACGAAAGAGACCCAGTACTTC
CDR3aa: CASSQETKETQYF

abundance: few
v_gene: TRBV7-8
len: 14
d_gene: .
j_gene: TRBJ2-1
CDR3nt: TGTGCCAGCAGCCTTTACGGAGGTGACAATGAGCAGTTCTTC
CDR3aa: CASSLYGGDNEQFF

abundance: few
v_gene: TRBV14
len: 13
d_gene: TRBD1
j_gene: TRBJ1-1
CDR3nt: TGTGCCAGCAGCCAAACGACAGGGGCTGAAGCTTTCTTT
CDR3aa: CASSQTTGAEAFF

abundance: few
v_gene: TRBV18
len: 13
d_gene: .
j_gene: TRBJ2-7
CDR3nt: TGTGCCAGCTCAACGTCTGGACACTACGAGCAGTACTTC
CDR3aa: CASSTSGHYEQYF

abundance: many
v_gene: TRBV7-9
len: 16
d_gene: TRBD2
j_gene: TRBJ2-2
CDR3nt: TGTGCCAGCAGTCCAGGACTAGCGGCCAACACCGGGGAGCTGTTTTTT
CDR3aa: CASSPGLAANTGELFF